This TCR beta chain stems from a study of T cell responses to AZD1222 COVID-19 vaccine. In the study overall: Second doses at about 4 or about 12 weeks were pooled.

The CDR3 covers 14 residues. V gave up 3 bases and J gave up 5 bases, with 14 bases separating them. Germline CDR1 MDHEN, CDR2 SYDVKM. Clones were sequenced by immunoSEQ multiplex PCR, and TCRdb holds only the in-frame ones, with some missing. This sample has 77,000 or so clones, with around 89% found just once. This rearrangement joins TRBV28 to TRBJ2-7; either TRBD1 or TRBD2 may supply D (6 bases each). The receptor comes from an adult in good health. The material sequenced was peripheral blood, taken on day 0 of AZD1222 vaccination. CDR3 protein: CASSLGRGGHEQYF. CDR3 DNA sequence: TGTGCCAGCAGTTTGGGCAGGGGAGGACACGAGCAGTACTTC.